This is a list of T cell receptor beta chains from one sample in a study of T cell responses to AZD1222 COVID-19 vaccine. Method: immunoSEQ multiplex PCR; TCRdb's copy keeps in-frame clones and lacks some. The table includes 100,000 to 150,000 clones, around 89% detected once. The sample in question was peripheral blood, obtained on day 0 of AZD1222 vaccination. All receptors derive from an adult in good health. CDR3s include the opening cysteine and the closing phenylalanine or tryptophan. The D gene is left open where the match is weak. For some rows the clone size is stated as once, few or many, or as a class when expanded; others skip it.

d_call | clone_size | j_call | v_call | cdr3_nt | cdr3_aa
NA | NA | TRBJ1-1 | TRBV2 | TGTGCCAGCAGTGTGCGGGAAGGGCCTGAAGCTTTCTTT | CASSVREGPEAFF
NA | NA | TRBJ1-4 | TRBV18 | TGTGCCAGCTCACCTGGACGGATTAATGAAAAACTGTTTTTT | CASSPGRINEKLFF
NA | NA | TRBJ2-1 | TRBV7-9 | TGTGCCAGCAGCTTAGGGGCAGGAGCCGGCTACAATGAGCAGTTCTTC | CASSLGAGAGYNEQFF
NA | NA | TRBJ1-1 | TRBV5-1 | TGCGCCAGCACCCCAGACTGGTCGAATACTGAAGCTTTCTTT | CASTPDWSNTEAFF
TRBD2 | NA | TRBJ2-3 | TRBV7-2 | TGTGCCAGCAGCTTAGGATCGGGGGGGGGCGAGTCCACAGATACGCAGTATTTT | CASSLGSGGGESTDTQYF
NA | NA | TRBJ2-7 | TRBV9 | TGTGCCAGCAGCGTTCAAAGCTCCTACGAGCAGTACTTC | CASSVQSSYEQYF
TRBD2 | once | TRBJ2-7 | TRBV18 | TGTGCCAGCTCACTCACTATGGGGACTAGCGTCCACGAGCAGTACTTC | CASSLTMGTSVHEQYF
TRBD2 | NA | TRBJ2-5 | TRBV6-5 | TGTGCCAGCAGTACAGGCGGGACTATACAAGAGACCCAGTACTTC | CASSTGGTIQETQYF
TRBD2 | once | TRBJ2-5 | TRBV7-7 | TGTGCTAGCAGCTTTACTAGCGGGAGGTCAGAAGAGACCCAGTACTTC | CASSFTSGRSEETQYF
NA | NA | TRBJ2-3 | TRBV7-3 | TGTGCCAGCAGCCCTAGGGAGCGGCTGACAGATACGCAGTATTTT | CASSPRERLTDTQYF
TRBD2 | NA | TRBJ2-1 | TRBV19 | TGTGCCAGTAGGGAGTTAAGCGGGAGATCATACAATGAGCAGTTCTTC | CASRELSGRSYNEQFF
NA | NA | TRBJ1-2 | TRBV12-3/TRBV12-4 | TGTGCCGTCCAGGGGAACTATGGCTACACCTTC | CAVQGNYGYTF
NA | NA | TRBJ2-5 | TRBV18 | TGTGCCAGCTCACCAAACGCGTTTCGGGAGACCCAGTACTTC | CASSPNAFRETQYF
TRBD1 | NA | TRBJ1-2 | TRBV5-1 | TGCGCCAGCAGCGCATCCAACAGGGGCATTGGCTATGGCTACACCTTC | CASSASNRGIGYGYTF
TRBD1 | NA | TRBJ2-7 | TRBV2 | TGTGCCAGCAGTGGACTAAAGGACAGGGTCTACGAGCAGTACTTC | CASSGLKDRVYEQYF
TRBD1 | NA | TRBJ2-7 | TRBV5-1 | TGCGCCAGCAGCATCCGACAGGGTTACTACGAGCAGTACTTC | CASSIRQGYYEQYF
TRBD1 | once | TRBJ1-1 | TRBV6-5 | TGTGCCAGCAGTTTGGGGACAGACGGAAGGGCTGAAGCTTTCTTT | CASSLGTDGRAEAFF
TRBD2 | NA | TRBJ2-1 | TRBV19 | TGTGCCAGTAGTATATTGACTAGCGGGAGGGATGAGCAGTTCTTC | CASSILTSGRDEQFF
TRBD1 | NA | TRBJ2-7 | TRBV19 | TGTGCCAGTAGTATCGGCTCCAATACCGGGACAGGTCGGGTCGAGCAGTACTTC | CASSIGSNTGTGRVEQYF
NA | NA | TRBJ1-6 | TRBV27 | TGTGCCAGCAACCCTTTGAGCGGAGGTTCACCCCTCCACTTT | CASNPLSGGSPLHF
TRBD1 | few | TRBJ1-2 | TRBV10-3 | TGTGCCATCAGCCTCGGACAGGGGTATGGCTACACCTTC | CAISLGQGYGYTF
TRBD1 | NA | TRBJ2-7 | TRBV18 | TGTGCCAGCTCACCAGGACAGGGGGAGAACGAGCAGTACTTC | CASSPGQGENEQYF
NA | NA | TRBJ1-5 | TRBV4-3 | TGCGCCAGCAGCCAAGAAGTATCGGGGCAGGGCGGTCAGCCCCAGCATTTT | CASSQEVSGQGGQPQHF
TRBD1 | NA | TRBJ2-7 | TRBV12-3/TRBV12-4 | TGTGCCAGCAAGCGGACAGGGACCTACGAGCAGTACTTC | CASKRTGTYEQYF
TRBD2 | NA | TRBJ2-3 | TRBV5-4 | TGTGCCAGCAGCTGGAGTCGGGACTACTCCACAGATACGCAGTATTTT | CASSWSRDYSTDTQYF
NA | NA | TRBJ2-6 | TRBV6-4 | TGTGCCAGCAGTGAGGACTCTGGGGCCAACGTCCTGACTTTC | CASSEDSGANVLTF
NA | once | TRBJ1-5 | TRBV6-4 | TGTGCCAGCAGGGGGGGCAATCAGCCCCAGCATTTT | CASRGGNQPQHF
TRBD1 | NA | TRBJ1-1 | TRBV6-1 | TGTGCCAGCAGTGACTTAGACAGGGAGAAGGGAAACACTGAAGCTTTCTTT | CASSDLDREKGNTEAFF
NA | NA | TRBJ1-5 | TRBV4-3 | TGCGCCAGCAGTCACACGGCGATTGGGGGCAATCAGCCCCAGCATTTT | CASSHTAIGGNQPQHF
TRBD1 | NA | TRBJ1-2 | TRBV27 | TGTGCCAGCAGCAACAGGGGTCACCTCTATGGCTACACCTTC | CASSNRGHLYGYTF
NA | NA | TRBJ2-2 | TRBV18 | TGTGCCAGCTCACCGTCGACTACCAACACCGGGGAGCTGTTTTTT | CASSPSTTNTGELFF
TRBD2 | NA | TRBJ2-1 | TRBV6-5 | TGTGCCAGCAGTTACTCGGGTAGCGGGAGAGTGGGTGAGCAGTTCTTC | CASSYSGSGRVGEQFF
TRBD1 | NA | TRBJ1-1 | TRBV9 | TGTGCCAGCAGCGTAGTAGGGGGCAGGAGTGAAGCTTTCTTT | CASSVVGGRSEAFF
NA | NA | TRBJ2-1 | TRBV19 | TGTGCCAGTAGTATGTCGGCTTCGGCCAATGAGCAGTTCTTC | CASSMSASANEQFF
TRBD2 | once | TRBJ2-7 | TRBV5-1 | TGCGCCAGCAGCTTGGGGACTAGTCCCTACGAGCAGTACTTC | CASSLGTSPYEQYF
TRBD1 | NA | TRBJ2-2 | TRBV19 | TGTGCCAGTAGTATAGTAACAGGGGCTTCCGGGGAGCTGTTTTTT | CASSIVTGASGELFF
NA | NA | TRBJ1-2 | TRBV5-1 | TGCGCCAGCAGCTTGGGGGCAGCCGCTACTAACTATGGCTACACCTTC | CASSLGAAATNYGYTF
NA | NA | TRBJ2-3 | TRBV19 | TGTGCCAGTAGGAGAAACGACCGAGATACGCAGTATTTT | CASRRNDRDTQYF
NA | NA | TRBJ1-2 | TRBV28 | TGTGCCGTACACAGGAATAACTATGGCTACACCTTC | CAVHRNNYGYTF
NA | NA | TRBJ2-7 | TRBV3-1/TRBV3-2 | TGTGCCAGCAGCCAAGATGGCAGGGGCGAGCAGTACTTC | CASSQDGRGEQYF
NA | NA | TRBJ1-5 | TRBV27 | TGTGCCAGCAGTTTATTCGGGGGTGGAAATCAGCCCCAGCATTTT | CASSLFGGGNQPQHF
NA | NA | TRBJ1-2 | TRBV11-2 | TGTGCCAGCAGCACCTTCCGTGGCAGAGCCAACTATGGCTACACCTTC | CASSTFRGRANYGYTF
TRBD2 | NA | TRBJ2-7 | TRBV7-9 | TGTGCCAGCAGCTCGCCGGGGACTAGCGACTACGAGCAGTACTTC | CASSSPGTSDYEQYF
NA | few | TRBJ1-5 | TRBV7-8 | TGTGCCAGCAGCTCAAAGACTTTTCAATCCAATCAGCCCCAGCATTTT | CASSSKTFQSNQPQHF
TRBD1 | NA | TRBJ2-4 | TRBV6-2/TRBV6-3 | TGTGCCAGCAGTCGACAGGGGAGTCCCAAAAACATTCAGTACTTC | CASSRQGSPKNIQYF
TRBD1 | once | TRBJ1-2 | TRBV7-2 | TGTGCCAGCAGCTTAGCAGGGGGCACTGGCTACACCTTC | CASSLAGGTGYTF
NA | many | TRBJ1-5 | TRBV12-3/TRBV12-4 | TGTGCCAGCAGTTCCCTTTGGGGGCAGCCCCAGCATTTT | CASSSLWGQPQHF
NA | NA | TRBJ1-3 | TRBV30 | TGTGCCTGGAGGGGGGACGCCTCTGGAAACACCATATATTTT | CAWRGDASGNTIYF
TRBD1 | NA | TRBJ1-1 | TRBV6-1 | TGTGCCAGCAGTGCGAGCACTATACAGGGGAGGACTGAAGCTTTCTTT | CASSASTIQGRTEAFF
NA | NA | TRBJ1-4 | TRBV9 | TGTGCCAGCACTCCCGGGACGGAGGTTGAAAAACTGTTTTTT | CASTPGTEVEKLFF
NA | NA | TRBJ1-4 | TRBV19 | TGTGCCAGTAGTATAGCTGCACGCTTTGCGCTGAGGGGCACTAATGAAAAACTGTTTTTT | CASSIAARFALRGTNEKLFF
NA | NA | TRBJ1-2 | TRBV4-1 | TGCGCCAGCAGCCAAGGCACGCGGGTTTCTAACTATGGCTACACCTTC | CASSQGTRVSNYGYTF
NA | NA | TRBJ2-7 | TRBV19 | TGTGCCAGTAGTATAGCTCATTTCTACGAGCAGTACTTC | CASSIAHFYEQYF
TRBD2 | NA | TRBJ2-1 | TRBV6-2/TRBV6-3 | TGTGCCAGCAGCCCGACTAGCGGAGAGGGGGGAAAGGAGCAGTTCTTC | CASSPTSGEGGKEQFF
NA | NA | TRBJ2-7 | TRBV7-9 | TGTGCCAGCAGCCCAGACTCAGGACTCCTTTACGAGCAGTACTTC | CASSPDSGLLYEQYF
TRBD1 | few | TRBJ1-2 | TRBV5-1 | TGCGCCAGCAGCTTCCGACGGGACAGGGGTTTGGACTATGGCTACACCTTC | CASSFRRDRGLDYGYTF
NA | NA | TRBJ2-5 | TRBV7-9 | TGTGCCAGCAGCTTTGAGGGTGGAGAGACCCAGTACTTC | CASSFEGGETQYF
TRBD2 | NA | TRBJ2-1 | TRBV12-5 | TGTGCTAGTGGTTTGGTACAGAAATCGGCGGGAGAGGGTGGGAGCTCCTACAATGAGCAGTTCTTC | CASGLVQKSAGEGGSSYNEQFF
NA | NA | TRBJ2-2 | TRBV11-3 | TGTGCCAGCAGCTTAGACAGGGTCCCAACCGGGGAGCTGTTTTTT | CASSLDRVPTGELFF